The 10 T cell receptor beta chains below come from one sample, sequenced in a study of cytomegalovirus exposure and HLA in healthy donors. The PCR contained 60 Vbeta and 13 Jbeta primers. The assay was immunoSEQ multiplex PCR, and TCRdb's table has in-frame clones only and misses some. The data show 150,000 to 200,000 clones, with 80% seen just once and less than 9% held by the top ten. The sequenced sample consisted of PBMCs. These receptors originate from a man in his thirties or forties in good health and CMV-seropositive.

V and J are TRBV13 and TRBJ1-2; D might be TRBD1 (5 bases). The CDR3 runs to 14 residues. Germline V CDR1 and CDR2: PRHDT, FYEKMQ (reference sequence). The V end lost 0 bases, the J end lost 7 bases, and 12 bases lay between the germline ends. The CDR3, as DNA: TGTGCCAGCAGCTTAGGTGGGGGGAGAGGTGGCTACACCTTC. This encodes CASSLGGGRGGYTF. The entire variable domain, with the rest obtained from reference TRBV13 and TRBJ1-2, is as follows: AAGVIQSPRHLIKEKRETATLKCYPIPRHDTVYWYQQGPGQDPQFLISFYEKMQSDKGSIPDRFSAQQFSDYHSELNMSSLELGDSALYFCASSLGGGRGGYTFGSGTRLTVV.

About this clone itself: Germline and junction disagree at one end, which may indicate a read error. Other DNA variants within this sample encode the same CDR3. The chain has TRBV7-9 and TRBJ2-7; either TRBD1 or TRBD2 may supply D (5 bases each). Germline-derived CDR1 and CDR2 are SEHNR and FQNEAQ (reference sequence). CDR3 size: 12 residues. The chain's CDR3 is CSSSGTGYEQYF. As DNA, the CDR3 is TGTTCCAGCAGCGGCACAGGCTACGAGCAGTACTTC. The full variable domain, its missing parts supplied by reference TRBV7-9 and TRBJ2-7, is DTGVSQNPRHKITKRGQNVTFRCDPISEHNRLYWYRQTLGQGPEFLTYFQNEAQLEKSRLLSDRFSAERPKGSFSTLEIQRTEQGDSAMYLCSSSGTGYEQYFGPGTRLTVT.

Only a few counts were recorded for this clone. The rearrangement joins TRBV4-1 to TRBJ1-6, with D possibly matching TRBD1 (5 bases). CDR3 length: 13 residues. V was pared by 6 bases and J by 10 bases, with 13 bases between. CDR1 and CDR2 (germline): MGHRA, YSYEKL. This CDR3 reads CASSLRVPSPLHF. In nucleotides, the CDR3 is TGCGCCAGCAGTCTCAGGGTACCCTCACCCCTCCACTTT.

V and J are TRBV6-6 and TRBJ2-5; 9 bases agree with TRBD1. The V gene end was trimmed by 2 bases and the J gene end by 4 bases; junction bases not matched to a gene: 2. The CDR3 is 14 amino acids. Germline CDR1 and CDR2: MNHNY and SVGAGI (reference sequence). The CDR3 DNA reads as TGTGCCAGCAGTTACCCGGGACAGGGAGAGACCCAGTACTTC. Residues: CASSYPGQGETQYF.

The rearrangement joins TRBV5-1 to TRBJ2-1; TRBD2 matches at 11 bases. The CDR3 covers 15 residues. The V segment lost 4 bases and the J segment 5 bases; nucleotides outside the gene matches: 5. Germline V gives CDR1 SGHRS, CDR2 YFSETQ. CDR3 bases: TGCGCCAGCAGCGGAGGGACTAGCGGAAACAATGAGCAGTTCTTC. This translates into CASSGGTSGNNEQFF.

V usage is TRBV5-1 and J usage is TRBJ2-5, with 11 nucleotides matching TRBD2. The CDR3 runs to 14 residues. Trimming at V came to 5 bases and at J to 1 base, leaving 1 base not matched to a gene. Germline V gene sequence: CDR1 SGHRS, CDR2 YFSETQ. The CDR3 protein is CASRGTSGQETQYF. As DNA, the CDR3 is TGCGCCAGCAGGGGGACTAGCGGCCAAGAGACCCAGTACTTC.

The V and J genes are TRBV2 and TRBJ2-1, with 8 bases matching TRBD1. J was trimmed by 0 bases and V by 6 bases; bases with no gene match: 4. This CDR3 is built from 15 residues. Germline CDR1 and CDR2: SNHLY and FYNNEI. DNA of the CDR3: TGTGCCAGCAGGGGTGACAGGGGCTCCTACAATGAGCAGTTCTTC. Amino acids: CASRGDRGSYNEQFF.

This sequence joins TRBV19 and TRBJ2-5, with 8 bases aligning to TRBD1. Germline V gene sequence: CDR1 LNHDA, CDR2 SQIVND (reference sequence). This CDR3 is built from 17 residues. V was clipped by 1 base and J by 5 bases; unmatched bases: 12. The CDR3 nucleotides read TGTGCCAGTAGTATAGTACGTTGGCAGGGGGCGAAGGAGACCCAGTACTTC. It codes for CASSIVRWQGAKETQYF. The full variable domain, completed using reference TRBV19 and TRBJ2-5, is DGGITQSPKYLFRKEGQNVTLSCEQNLNHDAMYWYRQDPGQGLRLIYYSQIVNDFQKGDIAEGYSVSREKKESFPLTVTSAQKNPTAFYLCASSIVRWQGAKETQYFGPGTRLLVL.

The J gene is TRBJ1-1, the V gene TRBV18; D gene unclear. The CDR3 spans 15 residues. The germline V gene encodes CDR1 KGHSH and CDR2 LQKENI. The germline V and J ends were trimmed by 0 bases and 2 bases, with 10 bases remaining between them. As DNA, the CDR3 is TGTGCCAGCTCACCACCGCTTTACAGTAACACTGAAGCTTTCTTT. This sequence encodes CASSPPLYSNTEAFF.

The genes are TRBV28 and TRBJ1-2; D gene uncertain. Germline CDR1 MDHEN, CDR2 SYDVKM. Trimming shortened V by 5 bases and J by 1 base, and 8 bases separated the two germline ends. The CDR3 covers 13 residues. CDR3: CASSPQVNYGYTF. CDR3 DNA sequence: TGTGCCAGCAGTCCTCAGGTTAACTATGGCTACACCTTC.